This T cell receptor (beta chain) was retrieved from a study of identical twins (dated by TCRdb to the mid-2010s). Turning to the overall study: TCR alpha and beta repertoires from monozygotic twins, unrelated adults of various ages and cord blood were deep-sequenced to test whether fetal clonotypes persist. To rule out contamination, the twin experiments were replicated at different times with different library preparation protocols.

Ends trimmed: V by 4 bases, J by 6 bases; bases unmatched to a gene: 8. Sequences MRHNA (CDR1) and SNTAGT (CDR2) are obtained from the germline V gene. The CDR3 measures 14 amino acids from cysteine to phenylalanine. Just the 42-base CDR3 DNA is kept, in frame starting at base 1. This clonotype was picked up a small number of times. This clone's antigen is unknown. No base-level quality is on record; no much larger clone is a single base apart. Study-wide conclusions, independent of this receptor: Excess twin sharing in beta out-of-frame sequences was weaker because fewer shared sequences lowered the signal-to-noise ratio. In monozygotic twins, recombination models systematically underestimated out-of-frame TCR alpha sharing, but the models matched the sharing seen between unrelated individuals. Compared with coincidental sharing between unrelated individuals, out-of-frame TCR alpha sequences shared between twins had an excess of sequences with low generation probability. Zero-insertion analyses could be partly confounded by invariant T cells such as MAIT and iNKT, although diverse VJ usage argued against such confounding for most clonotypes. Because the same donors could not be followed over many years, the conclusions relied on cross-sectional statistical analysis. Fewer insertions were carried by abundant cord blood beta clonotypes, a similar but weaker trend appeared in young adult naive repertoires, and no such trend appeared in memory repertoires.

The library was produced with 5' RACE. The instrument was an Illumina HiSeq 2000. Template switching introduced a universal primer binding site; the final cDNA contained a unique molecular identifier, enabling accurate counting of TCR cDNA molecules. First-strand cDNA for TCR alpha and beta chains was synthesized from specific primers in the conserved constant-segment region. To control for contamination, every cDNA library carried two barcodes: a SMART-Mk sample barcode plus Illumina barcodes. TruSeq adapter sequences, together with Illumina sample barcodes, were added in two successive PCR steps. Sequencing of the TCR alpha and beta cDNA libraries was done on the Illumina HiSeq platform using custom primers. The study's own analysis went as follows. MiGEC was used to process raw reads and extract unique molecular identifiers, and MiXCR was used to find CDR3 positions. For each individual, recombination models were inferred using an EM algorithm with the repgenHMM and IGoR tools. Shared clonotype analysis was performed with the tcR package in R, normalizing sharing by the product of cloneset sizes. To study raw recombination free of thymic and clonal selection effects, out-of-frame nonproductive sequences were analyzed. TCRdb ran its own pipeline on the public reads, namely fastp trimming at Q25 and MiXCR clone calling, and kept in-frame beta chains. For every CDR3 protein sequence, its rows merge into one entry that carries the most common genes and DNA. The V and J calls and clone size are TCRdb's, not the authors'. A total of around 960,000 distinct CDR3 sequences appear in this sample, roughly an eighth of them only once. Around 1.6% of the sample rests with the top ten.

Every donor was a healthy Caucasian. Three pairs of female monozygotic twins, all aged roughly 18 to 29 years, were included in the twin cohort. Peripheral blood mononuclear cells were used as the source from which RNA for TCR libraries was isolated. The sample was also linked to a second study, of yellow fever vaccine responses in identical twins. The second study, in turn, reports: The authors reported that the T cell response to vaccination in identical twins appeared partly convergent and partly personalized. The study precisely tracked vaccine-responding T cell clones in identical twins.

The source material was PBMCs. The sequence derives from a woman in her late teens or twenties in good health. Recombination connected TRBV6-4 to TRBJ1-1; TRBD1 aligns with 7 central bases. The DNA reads TGTGCCAGCAGTGCCCAAGGGGGCGCGGCTGAAGCTTTCTTT. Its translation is CASSAQGGAAEAFF.